This record looks at one T cell receptor beta chain sequence and its context. The data derive from a study of blood T cell repertoires in COVID-19. Study background: Material from acute and convalescent COVID-19 was sourced from the United States, Italy and Spain.

Original processing methods: Quantification of nucleated cells was approximated via reference gene primer amplification. Some clones are missing from TCRdb's copy, which holds only in-frame ones; the method was immunoSEQ multiplex PCR. V and J calls and clone size are given by that table; D and trimming were obtained from the DNA. In the table there are approximately 150,000 clones, over 60% of which are singletons. This CDR3 contains 15 residues. Trimming removed 7 bases from V and 6 bases from J; junction bases left unmatched: 7. Germline V lookup: CDR1 GTSNPN, CDR2 SVGIG (reference sequence). Sample: peripheral blood. This clonotype was sampled from a man aged 50-59 years with acute or convalescent COVID-19. V and J are TRBV30 and TRBJ1-6; TRBD1 agrees at 12 bases. CDR3 DNA: TGTGCCTTCTCCCCGGGACAGGGGGCTAATTCACCCCTCCACTTT. Translated: CAFSPGQGANSPLHF.